What follows are 14 T cell receptor beta chains derived from one specimen sequenced in a study of T cells in Graves' hyperthyroidism and ophthalmopathy. Amplification of TCR beta CDR3 regions used RNA as the template. During a first-round RT-PCR of the TCR CDR3, the HTBI primer set was used. TCRdb fed the multiplex PCR reads into MiXCR, producing one record per CDR3 protein. The sample lists approximately 380,000 distinct CDR3 sequences, approximately 19% seen once, with about 3.7% in the top ten. The sequenced sample was blood. These receptors were collected from a woman between 18 and 30 years old with Graves' hyperthyroidism.

This chain connects TRBV12-3 or TRBV12-4 to TRBJ1-5; D is perhaps TRBD1 (5 bases). This CDR3 comprises 16 residues. V was trimmed by 6 bases and J by 7 bases, leaving 22 bases between them. The CDR3 DNA sequence: TGTGCCAGCAGCGGGGGAGACATTGCCGGCTCCCAGCCCCAGCATTTT. Residues: CASSGGDIAGSQPQHF.

This clonotype was observed many times. The chain joins TRBV10-3 to TRBJ2-7; D is possibly TRBD1 or TRBD2 (5 bases each). V lost 4 bases, J lost 7 bases, and 11 bases lay in between. The CDR3 runs to 12 residues. The germline V gene encodes CDR1 ENHRY and CDR2 SYGVKD. In nucleotides, the CDR3 is TGTGCCATCAGTGTGAGGGGTACGGAGCAGTACTTC. Protein sequence: CAISVRGTEQYF.

This clonotype has just a few counts. The J gene is TRBJ1-2, the V gene TRBV12-5, with D unclear. Germline V gene lookup returns CDR1 LGHNT and CDR2 FRNRAP. The V end was cut by 2 bases, the J end by 4 bases, with 11 bases between. The CDR3 spans 14 residues. CDR3 amino acids: CASGLSTDFYGYTF. The CDR3 bases are TGTGCTAGTGGTTTGTCTACAGACTTCTATGGCTACACCTTC.

This clonotype was counted at least ten times. The chain links TRBV12-3 or TRBV12-4 to TRBJ1-2; D uncertain. V lost 4 bases and J 2 bases, leaving 5 bases between the germline ends. The CDR3 spans 12 residues. CDR3 in DNA: TGTGCCAGCAGTTCCCAGAACTATGGCTACACCTTC. Its protein is CASSSQNYGYTF.

The chain uses TRBV18 and TRBJ2-7; possibly TRBD2 for D (6 bases). The V and J ends lost 0 bases and 5 bases respectively, with 11 bases between them. The CDR3 is made up of 14 amino acids. Per germline, CDR1 KGHSH and CDR2 LQKENI. The CDR3 nucleotides read TGTGCCAGCTCACCACCCTCAGGGAGGAACGAGCAGTACTTC. Amino acid sequence: CASSPPSGRNEQYF.

The chain employs TRBV10-3 and TRBJ1-5; D is ambiguous. Germline CDR1 reads ENHRY; CDR2 reads SYGVKD. There are 16 residues in the CDR3. V shed 2 bases and J shed 7 bases, with 18 bases lying between them. The CDR3 loop reads CAISELPAGLGQPQHF. CDR3 nucleotide sequence: TGTGCCATCAGTGAGCTGCCAGCGGGTTTAGGGCAGCCCCAGCATTTT.

This clonotype appeared many times. J is TRBJ2-2 and V is TRBV6-1, with 7 bases that match TRBD1. The J segment lost 14 bases and the V segment lost 10 bases, leaving 4 bases of the junction unmatched. The germline V gene encodes CDR1 MNHNS and CDR2 SASEGT. This CDR3 is 9 amino acids long. The CDR3 spells CAIGDRLFF. The CDR3, as DNA: TGTGCCATTGGGGACAGACTGTTTTTT.

This clonotype showed up many times. The CDR3: CASSQVDPIRQTIYEQYF. The CDR3 DNA follows: TGTGCCAGCAGCCAAGTAGACCCTATTCGACAGACAATCTACGAGCAGTACTTC. The V gene is TRBV4-2, the J gene TRBJ2-7, with a weak D call TRBD1 (5 bases). The germline CDR1 and CDR2 sequences are LGHNA and YNFKEQ. V gave up 1 base and J gave up 3 bases, with 22 bases separating them. This CDR3 spans 18 amino acids.

The V call is TRBV12-3 or TRBV12-4, the J call TRBJ1-2, with unresolved D. V lost 5 bases to trimming and J lost 4 bases, with 8 bases between them. There are 12 residues in the CDR3. CDR3 residues: CASSKASYGYTF. Here the CDR3 DNA reads TGTGCCAGCAGTAAGGCTAGCTATGGCTACACCTTC.

The chain has TRBV6-2 or TRBV6-3 and TRBJ2-7, with TRBD1 matching over 7 bases. Per the germline V gene, CDR1 is MNHEY and CDR2 is SVGEGT. V was clipped by 2 bases and J by 2 bases; unmatched bases: 9. CDR3 size: 16 residues. The DNA for the CDR3 is TGTGCCAGCAGTTACACACAGGGGAAGGTAACCTACGAGCAGTACTTC. Translated: CASSYTQGKVTYEQYF.

This clonotype was picked up a small number of times. The gene calls are TRBV11-2 and TRBJ2-2; possible D gene TRBD1, 6 bases. Germline values: CDR1 SGHAT, CDR2 FQNNGV. V dropped 1 base and J dropped 7 bases, with 16 bases sitting between them. The CDR3 is 16 amino acids. Here the CDR3 DNA reads TGTGCCAGCAGCTTAGGGGGGCCCGGTAATGACGGGGAGCTGTTTTTT. Its protein is CASSLGGPGNDGELFF.

The sample holds many counts of this clonotype. The chain employs TRBV7-8 and TRBJ2-7; 8 positions match TRBD2. Germline loops: CDR1 SGHVS, CDR2 FQNEAQ. CDR3 size: 16 residues. With 2 bases clipped from V and 0 bases from J, the junction kept 6 bases outside the gene matches. For the CDR3, the DNA is TGTGCCAGCAGCTTAATAATAGCGGGGCACTCCTACGAGCAGTACTTC. As protein: CASSLIIAGHSYEQYF.

On this clonotype itself: A much larger clone differs from this one at a single base, so this may be a read error. J is TRBJ1-1 and V is TRBV7-4; the D gene is possibly TRBD1 (5 bases). The germline V gene has CDR1 SGHVT and CDR2 SQSDAQ. This CDR3 is built from 13 residues. CDR3 in DNA: TGTGCCAGCAGCTTAGCGCTGACCTGTGGGGCTTGCTTT. This translates into CASSLALTCGACF.

This clonotype was found many times. The chain is built from TRBV28 and TRBJ2-2; 7 nucleotides match TRBD1. Germline V lookup: CDR1 MDHEN, CDR2 SYDVKM. The CDR3 is made up of 15 amino acids. Trimming removed 5 bases from V and 0 bases from J; junction bases left unmatched: 3. As DNA, the CDR3 is TGTGCCAGCAGTCAAGGGGGCGCGAACACCGGGGAGCTGTTTTTT. This gives the protein CASSQGGANTGELFF.